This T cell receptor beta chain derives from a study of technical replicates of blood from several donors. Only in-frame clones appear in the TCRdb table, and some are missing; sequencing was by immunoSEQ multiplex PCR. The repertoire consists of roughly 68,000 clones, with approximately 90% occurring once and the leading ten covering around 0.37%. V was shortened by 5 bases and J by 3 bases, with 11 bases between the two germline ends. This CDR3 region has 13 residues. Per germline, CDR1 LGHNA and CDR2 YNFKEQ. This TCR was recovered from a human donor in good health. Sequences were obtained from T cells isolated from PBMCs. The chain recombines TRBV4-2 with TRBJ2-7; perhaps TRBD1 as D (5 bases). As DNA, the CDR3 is TGTGCCAGCAGCGTAGGGGTGCTCTACGAGCAGTACTTC. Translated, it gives CASSVGVLYEQYF.